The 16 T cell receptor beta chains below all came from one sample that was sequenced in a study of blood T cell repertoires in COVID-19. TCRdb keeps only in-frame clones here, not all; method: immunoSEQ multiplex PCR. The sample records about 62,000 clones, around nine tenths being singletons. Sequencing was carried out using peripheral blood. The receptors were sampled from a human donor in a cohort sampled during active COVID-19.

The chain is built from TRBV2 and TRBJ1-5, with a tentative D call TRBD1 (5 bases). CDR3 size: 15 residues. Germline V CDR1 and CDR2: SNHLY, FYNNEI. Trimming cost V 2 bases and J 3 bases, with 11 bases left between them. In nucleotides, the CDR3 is TGTGCCAGCAGTGAATGGGGAGGGGACAATCAGCCCCAGCATTTT. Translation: CASSEWGGDNQPQHF.

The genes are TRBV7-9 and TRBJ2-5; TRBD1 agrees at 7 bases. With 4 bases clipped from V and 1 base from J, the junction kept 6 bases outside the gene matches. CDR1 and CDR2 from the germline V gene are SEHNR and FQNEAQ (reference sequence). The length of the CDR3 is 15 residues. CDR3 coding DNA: TGTGCCAGCAGCTCCGCTGGGACAGCCCAAGAGACCCAGTACTTC. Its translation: CASSSAGTAQETQYF.

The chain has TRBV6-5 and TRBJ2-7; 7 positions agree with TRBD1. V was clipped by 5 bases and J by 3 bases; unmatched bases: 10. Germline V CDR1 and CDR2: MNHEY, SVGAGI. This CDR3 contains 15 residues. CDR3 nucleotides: TGTGCCAGCAGTAACCCGTGGACAGGTGTCTACGAGCAGTACTTC. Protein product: CASSNPWTGVYEQYF.

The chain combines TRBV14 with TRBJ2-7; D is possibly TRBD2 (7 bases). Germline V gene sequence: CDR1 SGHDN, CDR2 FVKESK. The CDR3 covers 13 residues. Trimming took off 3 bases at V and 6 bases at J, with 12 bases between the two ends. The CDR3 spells CASSQGGGPEQYF. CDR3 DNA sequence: TGTGCCAGCAGCCAGGGAGGGGGGCCCGAGCAGTACTTC. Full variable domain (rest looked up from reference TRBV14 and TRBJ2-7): EAGVTQFPSHSVIEKGQTVTLRCDPISGHDNLYWYRRVMGKEIKFLLHFVKESKQDESGMPNNRFLAERTGGTYSTLKVQPAELEDSGVYFCASSQGGGPEQYFGPGTRLTVT.

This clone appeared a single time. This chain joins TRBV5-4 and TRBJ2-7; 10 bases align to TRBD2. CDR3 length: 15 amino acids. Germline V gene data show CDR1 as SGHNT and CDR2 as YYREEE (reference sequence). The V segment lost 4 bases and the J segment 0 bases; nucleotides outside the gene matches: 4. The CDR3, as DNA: TGTGCCAGCAGCCAAGCGGGGGGGAGCTCCTACGAGCAGTACTTC. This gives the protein CASSQAGGSSYEQYF.

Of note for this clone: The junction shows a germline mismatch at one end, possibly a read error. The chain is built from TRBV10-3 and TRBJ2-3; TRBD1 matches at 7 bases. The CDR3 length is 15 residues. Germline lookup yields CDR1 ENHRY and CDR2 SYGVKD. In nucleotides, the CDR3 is TGTGCCATCAGCACAGGGGACGATAACACAGATGCGCAGTATTTT. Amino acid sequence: CAISTGDDNTDAQYF.

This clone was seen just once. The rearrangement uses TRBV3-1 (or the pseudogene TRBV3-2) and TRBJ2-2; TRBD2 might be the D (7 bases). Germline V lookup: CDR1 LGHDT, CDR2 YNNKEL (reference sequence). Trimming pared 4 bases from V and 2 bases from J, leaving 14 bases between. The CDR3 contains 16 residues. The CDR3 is CASSPLAGANTGELFF. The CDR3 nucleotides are TGTGCCAGCAGCCCCCTTGCGGGGGCAAACACCGGGGAGCTGTTTTTT.

The CDR3 spells CASSSNHGAYEQYF. The CDR3 coding sequence is TGTGCCAGCAGCTCGAACCACGGTGCCTACGAGCAGTACTTC. The chain recombines TRBV7-2 with TRBJ2-7; D call uncertain. CDR3 length: 14 residues. V dropped 4 bases and J dropped 2 bases, with 12 bases sitting between them. Germline V gives CDR1 SGHTA, CDR2 FQGNSA.

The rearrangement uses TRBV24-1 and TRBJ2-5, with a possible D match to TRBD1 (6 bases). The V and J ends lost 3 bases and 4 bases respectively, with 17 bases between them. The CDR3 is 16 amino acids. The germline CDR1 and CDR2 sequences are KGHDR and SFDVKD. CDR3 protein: CATSDPTQGGTETQYF. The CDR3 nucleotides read TGTGCCACCAGTGATCCCACCCAAGGGGGAACAGAGACCCAGTACTTC.

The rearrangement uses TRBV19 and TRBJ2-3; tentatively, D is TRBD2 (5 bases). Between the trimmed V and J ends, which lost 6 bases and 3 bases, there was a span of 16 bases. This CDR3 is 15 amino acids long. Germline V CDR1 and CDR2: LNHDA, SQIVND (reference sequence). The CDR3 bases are TGTGCCAGTAGCTTGGACCGGACGGGGACAGATACGCAGTATTTT. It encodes CASSLDRTGTDTQYF.

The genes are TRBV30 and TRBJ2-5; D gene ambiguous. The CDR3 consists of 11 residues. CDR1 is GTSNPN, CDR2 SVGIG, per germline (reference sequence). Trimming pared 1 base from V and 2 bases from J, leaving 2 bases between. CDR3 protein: CAWSAQETQYF. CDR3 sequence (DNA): TGTGCCTGGAGTGCTCAAGAGACCCAGTACTTC.

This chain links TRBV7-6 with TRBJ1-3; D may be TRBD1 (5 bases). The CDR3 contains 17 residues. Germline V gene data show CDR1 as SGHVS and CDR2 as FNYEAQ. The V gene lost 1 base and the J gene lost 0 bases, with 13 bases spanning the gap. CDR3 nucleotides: TGTGCCAGCAGCTTAGAAGGGGCCCGACTCTCTGGAAACACCATATATTTT. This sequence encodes CASSLEGARLSGNTIYF.

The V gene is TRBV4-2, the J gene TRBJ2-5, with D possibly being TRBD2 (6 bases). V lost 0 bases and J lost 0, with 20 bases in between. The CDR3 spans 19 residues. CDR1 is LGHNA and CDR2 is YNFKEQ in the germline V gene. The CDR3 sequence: CASSQDGRLSGSNQETQYF. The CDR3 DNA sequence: TGTGCCAGCAGCCAAGATGGTCGACTGTCCGGGAGTAACCAAGAGACCCAGTACTTC.

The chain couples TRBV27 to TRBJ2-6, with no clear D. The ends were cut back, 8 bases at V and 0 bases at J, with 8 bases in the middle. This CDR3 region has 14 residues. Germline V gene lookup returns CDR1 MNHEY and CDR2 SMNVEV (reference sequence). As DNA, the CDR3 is TGTGCCAGCGGTCGTAGCTCTGGGGCCAACGTCCTGACTTTC. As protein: CASGRSSGANVLTF.

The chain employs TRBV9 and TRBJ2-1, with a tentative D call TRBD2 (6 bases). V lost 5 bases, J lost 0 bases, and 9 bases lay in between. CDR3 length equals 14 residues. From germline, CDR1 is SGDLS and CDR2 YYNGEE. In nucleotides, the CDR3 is TGTGCCAGCAGTAGCGGTAGCTCCTACAATGAGCAGTTCTTC. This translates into CASSSGSSYNEQFF.

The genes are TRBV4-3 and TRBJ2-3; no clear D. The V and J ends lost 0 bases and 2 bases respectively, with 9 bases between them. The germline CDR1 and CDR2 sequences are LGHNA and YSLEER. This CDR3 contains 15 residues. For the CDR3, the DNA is TGCGCCAGCAGCCAAGAGTCGGTAACCACAGATACGCAGTATTTT. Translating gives CASSQESVTTDTQYF.